These 19 T cell receptor beta chains originate from one sample sequenced in a study of T-cell reconstitution after alpha-beta-depleted transplantation in children. Unique molecular identifiers tagged the TCRbeta library. TCRdb itself ran the PCR reads through MiXCR, one entry per CDR3 protein. The sample carries some 500,000 distinct CDR3 sequences, approximately 16% recorded once. The source material was PBMCs from the stem cell graft donor, sampled from the stem cell graft. Every receptor here comes from a human donor who donated a stem cell graft to a child with acute lymphoblastic leukemia.

The J gene is TRBJ2-7, the V gene TRBV12-3 or TRBV12-4; D possibly corresponds to TRBD2 (6 bases). The V end was cut by 3 bases, the J end by 9 bases, with 15 bases between. The CDR3 has 13 residues. The CDR3 sequence: CASSLGGRRGQYF. The CDR3 nucleotides are TGTGCCAGCAGTTTGGGGGGACGGAGGGGGCAGTACTTC.

The chain carries TRBV4-2 and TRBJ2-5, with D possibly TRBD1 on 6 matching bases. This CDR3 region has 15 residues. V was cut by 3 bases and J by 0 bases, with 11 bases left in between. Looked up from germline, CDR1 is LGHNA and CDR2 is YNFKEQ. The chain's CDR3 is CASSQDNRDQETQYF. The CDR3 DNA reads as TGTGCCAGCAGCCAGGATAACAGGGACCAAGAGACCCAGTACTTC.

The CDR3 loop is CASSSPRLAELLSYEQYF. CDR3 DNA sequence: TGTGCCAGCAGTAGCCCCCGACTAGCGGAGCTACTCTCCTACGAGCAGTACTTC. The chain has TRBV21-1 and TRBJ2-7; the table calls TRBD2, which could not be checked here. TRBV21-1 has pseudogene status. This CDR3 has 18 amino acids.

A few counts support this clonotype. This rearrangement joins TRBV12-3 or TRBV12-4 to TRBJ2-3; D is ambiguous. V was pared by 2 bases and J by 1 base, with 16 bases between. This CDR3 is 17 amino acids long. The CDR3 protein is CASSLIGPRSGTDTQYF. CDR3 sequence (DNA): TGTGCCAGCAGTTTAATAGGGCCCCGCTCTGGCACAGATACGCAGTATTTT.

V usage is TRBV13 and J usage is TRBJ1-1, with a possible D match to TRBD1 (5 bases). This CDR3 spans 11 amino acids. Germline CDR1 PRHDT, CDR2 FYEKMQ (reference sequence). The ends were cut back, 1 base at V and 10 bases at J, with 7 bases in the middle. The CDR3 reads CASSLDRIAFF. Here the CDR3 DNA reads TGTGCCAGCAGCTTAGACAGGATAGCTTTCTTT.

This clonotype was seen only a few times. The genes are TRBV2 and TRBJ2-1; D gene unclear. The germline V and J ends were trimmed by 6 bases and 10 bases, with 10 bases remaining between them. The CDR3 has 11 amino acids. Germline loops: CDR1 SNHLY, CDR2 FYNNEI. The DNA of the CDR3 is TGTGCCAGCAGGACCTCCTGGGAGCAGTTCTTC. Translation: CASRTSWEQFF.

The chain joins TRBV29-1 to TRBJ2-7; the match to TRBD1 covers 11 bases. J was trimmed by 2 bases and V by 4 bases; bases with no gene match: 4. Germline V gene data show CDR1 as SQVTM and CDR2 as ANQGSEA. This CDR3 contains 14 residues. CDR3: CSVAGTGGTYEQYF. CDR3 nucleotide sequence: TGCAGCGTTGCCGGGACAGGGGGAACCTACGAGCAGTACTTC.

The rearrangement uses TRBV6-2 or TRBV6-3 and TRBJ1-5; tentatively, D is TRBD1 (5 bases). The CDR3 has 17 residues. The V end lost 7 bases, the J end lost 2 bases, and 21 bases lay between the germline ends. CDR1 and CDR2 (germline): MNHEY, SVGEGT. CDR3 nucleotides: TGTGCCAGCAAGTTCTCAACCGGGACCAGGGGCAATCAGCCCCAGCATTTT. This codes for CASKFSTGTRGNQPQHF.

V is TRBV11-2 and J is TRBJ2-1, with 7 bases lining up with TRBD2. The ends lost 1 base at V and 4 bases at J; junction bases unmatched: 7. This CDR3 spans 16 amino acids. Germline CDR1 SGHAT, CDR2 FQNNGV. The CDR3 sequence is CASSLGTSVRYNEQFF. CDR3 coding DNA: TGTGCCAGCAGCTTAGGGACTAGTGTTCGGTACAATGAGCAGTTCTTC. Supplemented by reference TRBV11-2 and TRBJ2-1, the full variable domain reads EAGVAQSPRYKIIEKRQSVAFWCNPISGHATLYWYQQILGQGPKLLIQFQNNGVVDDSQLPKDRFSAERLKGVDSTLKIQPAKLEDSAVYLCASSLGTSVRYNEQFFGPGTRLTVL.

The rearrangement uses TRBV7-3 and TRBJ2-3; D gene ambiguous. Germline CDR1 reads SGHTA; CDR2 reads FQGTGA. Trimming stripped 0 bases from V and 9 bases from J, with 13 bases between. This CDR3 region has 14 residues. The CDR3 sequence: CASSLTSTQSTQYF. The CDR3 coding sequence is TGTGCCAGCAGCTTAACTAGCACACAGTCCACGCAGTATTTT.

This clonotype was seen a few times. The rearrangement links TRBV5-1 to TRBJ1-2, with D unresolved. V was pared by 0 bases and J by 4 bases, with 13 bases between. The CDR3 has 15 residues. Looked up from germline, CDR1 is SGHRS and CDR2 is YFSETQ. CDR3 protein: CASSLEPRWSYGYTF. CDR3 in DNA: TGCGCCAGCAGCTTGGAGCCCAGATGGAGCTATGGCTACACCTTC. The variable domain in full, completed from reference TRBV5-1 and TRBJ1-2, reads KAGVTQTPRYLIKTRGQQVTLSCSPISGHRSVSWYQQTPGQGLQFLFEYFSETQRNKGNFPGRFSGRQFSNSRSEMNVSTLELGDSALYLCASSLEPRWSYGYTFGSGTRLTVV.

The DNA for the CDR3 is TGTGCCAGCAGTTACGACGGGCCCCCTTATAGCAATCAGCCCCAGCATTTT. Its translation: CASSYDGPPYSNQPQHF. The chain employs TRBV6-2 or TRBV6-3 and TRBJ1-5, with D uncertain. The CDR3 is 17 residues long. V shed 2 bases and J shed 0 bases, with 14 bases lying between them. The germline V gene encodes CDR1 MNHEY and CDR2 SVGEGT.

This clonotype came up a few times. The rearrangement links TRBV12-3 or TRBV12-4 to TRBJ2-1; no reliable D call. The CDR3 covers 14 residues. Trimming took off 0 bases at V and 5 bases at J, with 8 bases between the two ends. Written as DNA, the CDR3 is TGTGCCAGCAGTTTAGCGCGGCTAAACAATGAGCAGTTCTTC. The encoded protein is CASSLARLNNEQFF.

This clonotype was seen ten or more times. V is TRBV20-1 and J is TRBJ1-6; D is possibly TRBD1 (5 bases). The CDR3 contains 14 residues. The V and J ends lost 6 bases and 5 bases respectively, with 14 bases between them. Germline CDR1 and CDR2: DFQATT and SNEGSKA (reference sequence). The CDR3, as DNA: TGCAGTGCCAGGGAGGGCTTTAATAATTCACCCCTCCACTTT. Translated: CSAREGFNNSPLHF.

The rearrangement uses TRBV21-1 and TRBJ2-7. TRBV21-1 represents a pseudogene. This CDR3 is built from 12 residues. This chain's CDR3 is CASSKVAGEQYF. CDR3 coding DNA: TGTGCCAGCAGCAAAGTCGCGGGCGAGCAGTACTTC.

The chain has TRBV25-1 and TRBJ1-2; the D is unclear. Germline CDR1 is MGHDK and CDR2 is SYGVNS. This CDR3 has 15 amino acids. The V end lost 0 bases, the J end lost 6 bases, and 14 bases lay between the germline ends. DNA of the CDR3: TGTGCCAGCAGTGAATATGTTCCGCTCCCGGATGGCTACACCTTC. Protein product: CASSEYVPLPDGYTF.

In this sample, this clonotype turned up a few times. The chain has TRBV5-1 and TRBJ2-1; D gene ambiguous. The ends were cut back, 0 bases at V and 7 bases at J, with 14 bases in the middle. The germline CDR1 and CDR2 sequences are SGHRS and YFSETQ. CDR3 length equals 15 residues. CDR3 sequence reads: CASSLAGPQMNEQFF. The DNA of the CDR3 is TGCGCCAGCAGCTTGGCTGGGCCTCAGATGAATGAGCAGTTCTTC.

This clonotype occurred a few times. The chain carries TRBV12-3 or TRBV12-4 and TRBJ1-5; no firm D call. The germline V and J ends were trimmed by 6 bases and 7 bases, with 7 bases remaining between them. The CDR3 runs to 11 residues. The CDR3 protein is CASSPSQPQHF. CDR3 DNA sequence: TGTGCCAGCAGCCCGTCCCAGCCCCAGCATTTT.

The chain recombines TRBV2 with TRBJ2-7; 7 bases map to TRBD2. This CDR3 has 15 residues. The germline gives CDR1 SNHLY, CDR2 FYNNEI. The ends lost 10 bases at V and 7 bases at J; junction bases unmatched: 19. CDR3 loop: CANTGQGGTTFEQYF. The CDR3 DNA reads as TGTGCCAACACCGGGCAGGGAGGGACTACTTTTGAGCAGTACTTC. Drawing the rest from reference TRBV2 and TRBJ2-7, the complete variable domain is EPEVTQTPSHQVTQMGQEVILRCVPISNHLYFYWYRQILGQKVEFLVSFYNNEISEKSEIFDDQFSVERPDGSNFTLKIRSTKLEDSAMYFCANTGQGGTTFEQYFGPGTRLTVT.